The rows below give T cell receptor beta chains drawn from one sample of a study of regulatory T cells in long-lasting Graves disease. A single record per CDR3 protein comes from TCRdb applying MiXCR to the multiplex PCR reads. The sample shows about 370,000 distinct CDR3 sequences, 15% to 17% of them seen only once. The sample here was peripheral blood mononuclear cells (PBMCs), taken at new diagnosis, from a patient treated with antithyroid drugs. The receptors originated from a female donor with Graves disease. The CDR3 runs from the conserved cysteine through the conserved F or W. D genes are given only for firm matches. Size is stated for part of the rows, as once, few or many counts, or as a class when the clone is expanded.

abundance: many; j_gene: TRBJ2-7; d_gene: -; v_gene: TRBV19; CDR3nt: TGTGCCAGTAGTAAGGACCCCTACGAGCAGTACTTC; CDR3aa: CASSKDPYEQYF
abundance: many; j_gene: TRBJ1-2; d_gene: TRBD1; v_gene: TRBV12-3/TRBV12-4; CDR3nt: TGTGCCAGCAGCCCTACAGGGGGGAGGTACACCTTC; CDR3aa: CASSPTGGRYTF
abundance: many; j_gene: TRBJ2-7; d_gene: TRBD2; v_gene: TRBV27; CDR3nt: TGTGCCAGCAGTCAGAACCGCCCTAGCGGAGGGAATATCAACTACGAGCAGTACTTC; CDR3aa: CASSQNRPSGGNINYEQYF
abundance: many; j_gene: TRBJ2-1; d_gene: TRBD2; v_gene: TRBV3-1; CDR3nt: TGTGCCAGCAGCCAAAAAAGGGGCGGGGGGACAGAGCAGTTCTTC; CDR3aa: CASSQKRGGGTEQFF
abundance: -; j_gene: TRBJ2-6; d_gene: TRBD1; v_gene: TRBV10-3; CDR3nt: TGTGCCATCACAGGGGGCTCTGGGGCCAACGTCCTGACTTTC; CDR3aa: CAITGGSGANVLTF
abundance: many; j_gene: TRBJ2-7; d_gene: TRBD2; v_gene: TRBV7-2; CDR3nt: TGTGCCAGCAGCCACCAGGGCGGGAGGGCCTACGAGCAGTACTTC; CDR3aa: CASSHQGGRAYEQYF
abundance: -; j_gene: TRBJ1-4; d_gene: -; v_gene: TRBV10-3; CDR3nt: TGTGCCATCAGTGAGGAAGGGATCCCTAATGAAAAACTGTTTTTT; CDR3aa: CAISEEGIPNEKLFF
abundance: many; j_gene: TRBJ2-7; d_gene: TRBD1; v_gene: TRBV5-1; CDR3nt: TGCGCCAGCAGCACGGGACAGGGGGCCTACGAGCAGTACTTC; CDR3aa: CASSTGQGAYEQYF
abundance: many; j_gene: TRBJ2-5; d_gene: -; v_gene: TRBV14; CDR3nt: TGTGCCAGCAGCCAAGAAGTGGCCCCTCGAGAGACCCAGTACTTC; CDR3aa: CASSQEVAPRETQYF
abundance: -; j_gene: TRBJ2-7; d_gene: -; v_gene: TRBV5-1; CDR3nt: TGCGCCAGCAGCTACGGGGGAAGCTCCTACGAGCAGTACTTC; CDR3aa: CASSYGGSSYEQYF
abundance: many; j_gene: TRBJ2-2; d_gene: TRBD2; v_gene: TRBV30; CDR3nt: TGTGCCTCGGGACTAGCGGTTAACACCGGGGAGCTGTTTTTT; CDR3aa: CASGLAVNTGELFF
abundance: many; j_gene: TRBJ1-5; d_gene: TRBD1; v_gene: TRBV2; CDR3nt: TGTGCCAGCAGTGGACAGGGAGGGGGTCAGCCCCAGCATTTT; CDR3aa: CASSGQGGGQPQHF
abundance: many; j_gene: TRBJ2-1; d_gene: TRBD1; v_gene: TRBV27; CDR3nt: TGTGCCAGCAGTTTATACCACAGGGGGGAGTCTGGTAATGAGCAGTTCTTC; CDR3aa: CASSLYHRGESGNEQFF
abundance: many; j_gene: TRBJ2-3; d_gene: TRBD2; v_gene: TRBV7-6; CDR3nt: TGTGCCAGCAGCTTAAGGAGCGGGAGTCCTAGCACAGATACGCAGTATTTT; CDR3aa: CASSLRSGSPSTDTQYF
abundance: few; j_gene: TRBJ2-1; d_gene: -; v_gene: TRBV29-1; CDR3nt: TGCAGCACACTAGCCGATGAGCAGTTCTTC; CDR3aa: CSTLADEQFF
abundance: -; j_gene: TRBJ2-1; d_gene: TRBD2; v_gene: TRBV12-3/TRBV12-4; CDR3nt: TGTGCCAGCAGAGTACTAGCGGGAGGGCCGGATGAGCAGTTCTTC; CDR3aa: CASRVLAGGPDEQFF
abundance: -; j_gene: TRBJ2-7; d_gene: TRBD1; v_gene: TRBV12-3/TRBV12-4; CDR3nt: TGTGCCAGCAGGTTGGGACAGTTCTACGAGCAGTACTTC; CDR3aa: CASRLGQFYEQYF
abundance: -; j_gene: TRBJ1-6; d_gene: -; v_gene: TRBV5-1; CDR3nt: TGCGCCAGCAGCTTGTTGGCCGCCCAGGATGGTTCACCCCTCCACTTT; CDR3aa: CASSLLAAQDGSPLHF
abundance: -; j_gene: TRBJ2-5; d_gene: -; v_gene: TRBV7-9; CDR3nt: TGTGCCAGCAGCTTATATACAGGCGGCCAAGAGACCCAGTACTTC; CDR3aa: CASSLYTGGQETQYF
abundance: -; j_gene: TRBJ1-1; d_gene: -; v_gene: TRBV2; CDR3nt: TGTGCCAGCAGTGAAGCGAGACGGTCTTACACTGAAGCTTTCTTT; CDR3aa: CASSEARRSYTEAFF
abundance: many; j_gene: TRBJ1-1; d_gene: -; v_gene: TRBV5-1; CDR3nt: TGCGCCAGCAGCTTCGATCCCTTAGAAGCTTTCTTT; CDR3aa: CASSFDPLEAFF
abundance: many; j_gene: TRBJ1-1; d_gene: -; v_gene: TRBV20-1; CDR3nt: TGCAGTGCTCCATTACGACAGGAATTGACTGAAGCTTTCTTT; CDR3aa: CSAPLRQELTEAFF
abundance: many; j_gene: TRBJ1-2; d_gene: -; v_gene: TRBV6-2/TRBV6-3; CDR3nt: TGTGCCAGCAGTCTTCGGGAAGATTATGGCTACACCTTC; CDR3aa: CASSLREDYGYTF
abundance: many; j_gene: TRBJ1-2; d_gene: -; v_gene: TRBV20-1; CDR3nt: TGCAGTGCTAGAGAGCGGACAGAGTATGGCTACACCTTC; CDR3aa: CSARERTEYGYTF
abundance: few; j_gene: TRBJ1-1; d_gene: -; v_gene: TRBV18; CDR3nt: TGTGCCAGCTCACCACCTCGGGCACCGAACACTGAAGCTTTCTTT; CDR3aa: CASSPPRAPNTEAFF
abundance: many; j_gene: TRBJ2-1; d_gene: TRBD2; v_gene: TRBV7-2; CDR3nt: TGTGCCAGCAGACATAGCGGGGGGTCAACCTACAATGAGCAGTTCTTC; CDR3aa: CASRHSGGSTYNEQFF
abundance: many; j_gene: TRBJ1-6; d_gene: TRBD1; v_gene: TRBV12-3/TRBV12-4; CDR3nt: TGTGCCAGCAGTCCCGGGACAGGGGGTTCACCCCTCCACTTT; CDR3aa: CASSPGTGGSPLHF
abundance: many; j_gene: TRBJ1-1; d_gene: TRBD1; v_gene: TRBV6-2/TRBV6-3; CDR3nt: TGTGCCAGCAGTTTCAGCACAGGGGCGGATTCTATGAACACTGAAGCTTTCTTT; CDR3aa: CASSFSTGADSMNTEAFF
abundance: many; j_gene: TRBJ1-4; d_gene: -; v_gene: TRBV5-1; CDR3nt: TGCGCCAGCAGCTTGGAGCAGCCAACTAATGAAAAACTGTTTTTT; CDR3aa: CASSLEQPTNEKLFF
abundance: -; j_gene: TRBJ1-5; d_gene: -; v_gene: TRBV7-6; CDR3nt: TGTGCCAGCAGCTCTGGACCGTCAAGGGTGGATCAGCCCCAGCATTTT; CDR3aa: CASSSGPSRVDQPQHF
abundance: -; j_gene: TRBJ2-7; d_gene: TRBD1; v_gene: TRBV6-1; CDR3nt: TGTGCCAGCAGGAGACCCGGGACAGGGGGCTCCGAGCAGTACTTC; CDR3aa: CASRRPGTGGSEQYF
abundance: many; j_gene: TRBJ2-3; d_gene: TRBD1; v_gene: TRBV12-3/TRBV12-4; CDR3nt: TGTGCCAGCGGGGGACAGGCAACAGATACGCAGTATTTT; CDR3aa: CASGGQATDTQYF
abundance: many; j_gene: TRBJ2-7; d_gene: -; v_gene: TRBV12-3/TRBV12-4; CDR3nt: TGTGCCAGCAGTTCTACGGCGGGCCAGTTACTTTACGAGCAGTACTTC; CDR3aa: CASSSTAGQLLYEQYF
abundance: many; j_gene: TRBJ1-2; d_gene: -; v_gene: TRBV24-1; CDR3nt: TGTGCCACCAGTGATCCCTCGACAGGAGACTATGGCTACACCTTC; CDR3aa: CATSDPSTGDYGYTF
abundance: many; j_gene: TRBJ2-7; d_gene: -; v_gene: TRBV6-4; CDR3nt: TGTGCCAGCAGTTACAACTCTCTAGGGGAGCAGTACTTC; CDR3aa: CASSYNSLGEQYF
abundance: many; j_gene: TRBJ2-4; d_gene: -; v_gene: TRBV28; CDR3nt: TGTGCCAGCAGATCGACAGGTCTGGATCCCAAAAACATTCAGTACTTC; CDR3aa: CASRSTGLDPKNIQYF
abundance: -; j_gene: TRBJ2-7; d_gene: -; v_gene: TRBV20-1; CDR3nt: TGCAGTGCTAGCCGGCTGAGATCGTACGAGCAGTACTTC; CDR3aa: CSASRLRSYEQYF
abundance: many; j_gene: TRBJ1-1; d_gene: -; v_gene: TRBV6-1; CDR3nt: TGTGCCAGCATGCAGGCCGCGTGGGACACTGAAGCTTTCTTT; CDR3aa: CASMQAAWDTEAFF
abundance: few; j_gene: TRBJ1-3; d_gene: -; v_gene: TRBV6-2/TRBV6-3; CDR3nt: TGTGCCAGCTCCGGGACATTGAGAAACACCATATATTTT; CDR3aa: CASSGTLRNTIYF
abundance: few; j_gene: TRBJ1-1; d_gene: -; v_gene: TRBV12-3/TRBV12-4; CDR3nt: TGTGCCAGCAGTTTAGTGTCTTTTACGGAAGAAGCTTTCTTT; CDR3aa: CASSLVSFTEEAFF
abundance: few; j_gene: TRBJ2-2; d_gene: TRBD1; v_gene: TRBV29-1; CDR3nt: TGCAGCGTGGCCTGGACAGGGAGGAACACCGGGGAGCTGTTTTTT; CDR3aa: CSVAWTGRNTGELFF
abundance: many; j_gene: TRBJ2-2; d_gene: -; v_gene: TRBV6-1; CDR3nt: TGTGCCAGCAGGACAGGAGGGACCGGGGAGCTGTTTTTT; CDR3aa: CASRTGGTGELFF